This TCR beta chain emerged from a study of long-term antiretroviral therapy in people with HIV. About this clone itself: What it binds is not known.

From germline, CDR1 is SGHAT and CDR2 FQNNGV. V gave up 5 bases and J gave up 6 bases; unmatched junction bases: 10. CDR3 length equals 15 residues. Runs used v3.0 of the immunoSEQ assay and were done at survey level. Libraries were prepared by immunoSEQ multiplex PCR; TCRdb keeps only in-frame clonotypes and omits some of them. In the table there are 20,000 to 25,000 clones, around 81% of which are singletons. General observations from the study: Collection spanned 2004 to 2017; ART regimens may be less effective than current ones. Controls showed broader CDR3 length ranges than did the HIV repertoires.

This sample comprised unsorted PBMCs, obtained approximately 4 years after starting antiretroviral therapy. J is TRBJ2-3 and V is TRBV11-2; 8 bases line up with TRBD1. The sequence came from a man aged 18 to 29 with HIV. CDR3 bases: TGTGCCAGCAGCGCAGCCGGGACAGGACACGATACGCAGTATTTT. Translating it yields CASSAAGTGHDTQYF.